This T cell receptor beta chain is from a study of cytomegalovirus exposure and HLA in healthy donors. Whole-study findings and limits: Being productive about 90% or about 30% of the time was typical of most TCR beta V segments in an earlier analysis. Generally TCR sequences proved uncommon, though certain public TCRs appeared in numerous donors. CMV serostatus stood as the only immune exposure information on hand.

In its sample, this clone was seen a few times. Its antigen is not identified. It was with 60 Vbeta and 13 Jbeta primers that the PCR ran. Method: immunoSEQ multiplex PCR; TCRdb's copy keeps in-frame clones and lacks some. This table holds approximately 80,000 clones, around 70% found once. What was sequenced was PBMCs. This receptor was obtained from a man aged 30-40 years in good health and CMV-seropositive.

CDR3 in DNA: TGTGCCAGCAGCTTAGACAGGGCGAACATTCAGTACTTC. Translating gives CASSLDRANIQYF. J is TRBJ2-4 and V is TRBV5-8, with TRBD1 matching 7 bases. V dropped 2 bases and J dropped 7; count of bases not matched to a gene: 3. This CDR3 region has 13 residues. The germline V gene encodes CDR1 SGHTS and CDR2 YDEGEE.